The present TCR beta chain was sequenced within a study of blood T cells in healthy people across ages. Together with a sample-barcoded 5' primer, a J-beta primer mix was included in a second PCR lasting about 7 to 11 cycles. TCRdb reprocessed the 5' RACE reads with MiXCR, giving one entry per CDR3 protein. The sample has some 890,000 distinct CDR3 sequences; approximately 32% are singletons. Per germline, CDR1 GTSNPN and CDR2 SVGIG (reference sequence). The germline V and J ends were trimmed by 0 bases and 9 bases, with 9 bases remaining between them. The CDR3 has 12 amino acids. The same data also contributed to another study, on T cells of mothers and their children. Per that paper: The study recruited three healthy Caucasian mothers and their six children as donors.

Sequencing input: blood. The source of this sequence is a woman aged 40 to 49 in good health. This chain uses TRBV30 with TRBJ2-1, with TRBD2 as a possible D gene (6 bases). CDR3 region: CAWSVIGGEQFF. CDR3 sequence (DNA): TGTGCCTGGAGTGTAATCGGGGGTGAGCAGTTCTTC.